The subject of this entry is one T cell receptor (beta chain). Its antigen is unknown. These data originate in a study of shared clonotypes between healthy human individuals. Study background: Three plates were used per donor for CD4 naive, three for CD4 memory, two for CD8 naive and one for CD8 memory.

Into CD45RA+ naive and CD45RA-negative memory subsets, the CD4+ cells were split. General study findings and limits: Clonotype sharing among the donors was expected to vary with sequencing depth.

The method was immunoSEQ multiplex PCR; TCRdb's version includes in-frame clones alone and lacks a portion of them. Among roughly 1,500,000 clones listed, around 98% were seen once. This TCR was sampled from a man aged 30 to 45 in good health. The sample comprised naive CD4+ T cells sorted from blood. The subset: CD45RA+ positively selected.

CDR3 nucleotide sequence: TGTGCCAGCAGTCCCCGACAGGGGGAGAACACAGATACGCAGTATTTT. This gives the protein CASSPRQGENTDTQYF. This chain connects TRBV28 to TRBJ2-3; TRBD1 matches at 9 bases. There are 16 residues in the CDR3. V trimming: 5 bases; J trimming: 2 bases; junction bases outside the gene matches: 8. Germline V gene data show CDR1 as MDHEN and CDR2 as SYDVKM. Variable domain in full (rest from reference TRBV28 and TRBJ2-3): DVKVTQSSRYLVKRTGEKVFLECVQDMDHENMFWYRQDPGLGLRLIYFSYDVKMKEKGDIPEGYSVSREKKERFSLILESASTNQTSMYLCASSPRQGENTDTQYFGPGTRLTVL.